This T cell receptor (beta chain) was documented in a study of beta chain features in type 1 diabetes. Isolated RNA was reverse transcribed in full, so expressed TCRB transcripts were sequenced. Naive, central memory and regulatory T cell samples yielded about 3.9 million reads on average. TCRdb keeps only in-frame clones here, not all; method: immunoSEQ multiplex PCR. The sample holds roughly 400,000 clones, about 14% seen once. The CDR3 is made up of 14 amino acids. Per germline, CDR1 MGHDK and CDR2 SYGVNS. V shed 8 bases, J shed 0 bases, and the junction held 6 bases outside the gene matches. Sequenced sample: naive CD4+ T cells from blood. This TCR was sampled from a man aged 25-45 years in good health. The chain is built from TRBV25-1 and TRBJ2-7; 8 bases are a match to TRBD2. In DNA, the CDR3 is TGTGCCAGCGCCCGCGGGGGGAGCTCCTACGAGCAGTACTTC. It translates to CASARGGSSYEQYF.